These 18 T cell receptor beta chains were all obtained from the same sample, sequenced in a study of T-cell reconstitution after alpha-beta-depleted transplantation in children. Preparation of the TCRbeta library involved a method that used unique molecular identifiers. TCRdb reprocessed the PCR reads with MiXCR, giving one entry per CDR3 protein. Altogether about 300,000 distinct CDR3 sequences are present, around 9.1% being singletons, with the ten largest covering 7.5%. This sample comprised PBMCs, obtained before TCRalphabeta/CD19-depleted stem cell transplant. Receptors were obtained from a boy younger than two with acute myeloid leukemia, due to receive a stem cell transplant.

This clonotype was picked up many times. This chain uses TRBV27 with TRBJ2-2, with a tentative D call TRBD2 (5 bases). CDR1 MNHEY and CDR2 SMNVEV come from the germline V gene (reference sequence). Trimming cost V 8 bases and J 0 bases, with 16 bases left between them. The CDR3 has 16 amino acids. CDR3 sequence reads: CASSKLGLSNTGELFF. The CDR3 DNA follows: TGTGCCAGCTCGAAACTAGGGTTGTCGAACACCGGGGAGCTGTTTTTT.

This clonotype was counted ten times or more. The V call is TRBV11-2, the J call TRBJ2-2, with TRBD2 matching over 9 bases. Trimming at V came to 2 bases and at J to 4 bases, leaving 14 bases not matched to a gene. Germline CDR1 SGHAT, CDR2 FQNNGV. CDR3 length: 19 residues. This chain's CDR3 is CASSLRSPKRGGATGELFF. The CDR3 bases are TGTGCCAGCAGCTTAAGGTCCCCAAAACGCGGGGGGGCCACCGGGGAGCTGTTTTTT.

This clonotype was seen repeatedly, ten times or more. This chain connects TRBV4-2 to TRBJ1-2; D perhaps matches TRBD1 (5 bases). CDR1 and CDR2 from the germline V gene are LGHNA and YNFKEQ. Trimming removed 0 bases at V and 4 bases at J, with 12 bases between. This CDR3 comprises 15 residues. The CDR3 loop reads CASSQDGGVGYGYTF. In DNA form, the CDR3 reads TGTGCCAGCAGCCAAGATGGGGGGGTTGGCTATGGCTACACCTTC.

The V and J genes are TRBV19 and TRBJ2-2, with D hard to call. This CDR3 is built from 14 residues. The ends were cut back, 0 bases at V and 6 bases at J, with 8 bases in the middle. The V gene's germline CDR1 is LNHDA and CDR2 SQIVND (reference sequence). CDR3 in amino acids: CASSIDQVSGELFF. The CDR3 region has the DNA TGTGCCAGTAGTATAGATCAAGTTTCCGGGGAGCTGTTTTTT.

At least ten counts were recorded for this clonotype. The CDR3 here is CASSQDLWETQYF. The CDR3 bases are TGCGCCAGCAGCCAAGATCTATGGGAGACCCAGTACTTC. The V and J genes are TRBV4-3 and TRBJ2-5; D is ambiguous. Germline V gives CDR1 LGHNA, CDR2 YSLEER. The CDR3 runs 13 residues. Deletions cut 0 bases from V and 5 bases from J, with 7 bases between.

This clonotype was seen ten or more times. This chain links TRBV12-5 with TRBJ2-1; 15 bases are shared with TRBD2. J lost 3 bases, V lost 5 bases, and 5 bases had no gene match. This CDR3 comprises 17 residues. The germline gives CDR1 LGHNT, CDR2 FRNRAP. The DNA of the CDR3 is TGTGCTAGTGGTCGAGGACTAGCGGGGGGGCTCTACAATGAGCAGTTCTTC. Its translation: CASGRGLAGGLYNEQFF.

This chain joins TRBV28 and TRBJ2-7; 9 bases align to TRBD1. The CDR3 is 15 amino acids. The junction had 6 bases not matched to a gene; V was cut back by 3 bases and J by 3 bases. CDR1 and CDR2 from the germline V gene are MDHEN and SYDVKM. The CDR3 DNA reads TGTGCCAGCAGTTTGGGGACAGGGTGGGTCTACGAGCAGTACTTC. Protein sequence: CASSLGTGWVYEQYF.

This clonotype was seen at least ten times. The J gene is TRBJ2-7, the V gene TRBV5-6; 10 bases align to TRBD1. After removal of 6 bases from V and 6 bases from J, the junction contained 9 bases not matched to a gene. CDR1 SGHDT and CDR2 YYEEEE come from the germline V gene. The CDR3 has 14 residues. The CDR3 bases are TGTGCCAGCACCGACAGGGGGCTATGGTTCGAGCAGTACTTC. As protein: CASTDRGLWFEQYF.

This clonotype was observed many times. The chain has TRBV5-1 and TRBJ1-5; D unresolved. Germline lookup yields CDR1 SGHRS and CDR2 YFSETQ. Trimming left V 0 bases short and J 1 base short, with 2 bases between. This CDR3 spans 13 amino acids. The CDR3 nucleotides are TGCGCCAGCAGCTTGGAAAGCAATCAGCCCCAGCATTTT. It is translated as CASSLESNQPQHF.

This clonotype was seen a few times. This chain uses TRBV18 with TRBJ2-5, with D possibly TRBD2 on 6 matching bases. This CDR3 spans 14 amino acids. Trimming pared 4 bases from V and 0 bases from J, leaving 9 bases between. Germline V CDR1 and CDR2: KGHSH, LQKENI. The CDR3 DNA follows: TGTGCCAGCTCACTGCTAGCGAACCAAGAGACCCAGTACTTC. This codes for CASSLLANQETQYF.

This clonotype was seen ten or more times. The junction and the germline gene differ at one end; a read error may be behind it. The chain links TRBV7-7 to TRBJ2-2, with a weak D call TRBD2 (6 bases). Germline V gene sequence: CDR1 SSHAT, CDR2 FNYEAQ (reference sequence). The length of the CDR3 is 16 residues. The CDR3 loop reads CASSTPGGVNTGELFF. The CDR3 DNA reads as TGTGCTAGCAGCACCCCAGGCGGGGTGAACACCGGGGAGCTGTTTTTT.

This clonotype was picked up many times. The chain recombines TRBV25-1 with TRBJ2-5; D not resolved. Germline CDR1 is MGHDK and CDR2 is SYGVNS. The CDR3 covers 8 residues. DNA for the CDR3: TGTCCCGCGAAGACCCAGTACTTC. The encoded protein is CPAKTQYF.

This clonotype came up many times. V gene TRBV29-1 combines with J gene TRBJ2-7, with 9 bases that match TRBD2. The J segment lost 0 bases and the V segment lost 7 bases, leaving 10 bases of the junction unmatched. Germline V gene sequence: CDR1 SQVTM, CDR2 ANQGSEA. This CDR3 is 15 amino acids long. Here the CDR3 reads CSAGGLAGNSYEQYF. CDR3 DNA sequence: TGCAGCGCCGGCGGGCTAGCGGGGAACTCCTACGAGCAGTACTTC.

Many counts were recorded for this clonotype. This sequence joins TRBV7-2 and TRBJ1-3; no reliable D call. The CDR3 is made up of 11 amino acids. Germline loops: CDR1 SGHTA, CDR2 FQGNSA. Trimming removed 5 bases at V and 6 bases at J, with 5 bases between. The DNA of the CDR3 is TGTGCCAGCAGCCAAACAAACACCATATATTTT. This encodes CASSQTNTIYF.

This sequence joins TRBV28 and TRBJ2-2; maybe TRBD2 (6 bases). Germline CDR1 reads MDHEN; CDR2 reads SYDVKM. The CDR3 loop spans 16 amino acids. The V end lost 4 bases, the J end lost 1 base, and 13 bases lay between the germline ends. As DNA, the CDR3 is TGTGCCAGCAGTTGGCCCGAGACTAGGAACACCGGGGAGCTGTTTTTT. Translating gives CASSWPETRNTGELFF.

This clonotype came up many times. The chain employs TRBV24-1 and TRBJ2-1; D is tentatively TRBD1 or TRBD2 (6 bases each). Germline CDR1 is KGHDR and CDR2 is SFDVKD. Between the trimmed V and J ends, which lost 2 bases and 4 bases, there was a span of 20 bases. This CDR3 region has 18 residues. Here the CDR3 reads CATSDSIAVRRGYNEQFF. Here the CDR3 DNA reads TGTGCCACCAGTGATTCAATAGCGGTTCGAAGGGGGTACAATGAGCAGTTCTTC.

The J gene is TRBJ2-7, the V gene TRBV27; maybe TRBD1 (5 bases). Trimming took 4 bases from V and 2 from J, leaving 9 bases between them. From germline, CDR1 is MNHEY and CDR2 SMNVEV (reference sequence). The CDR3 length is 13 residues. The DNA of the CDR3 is TGTGCCAGCAGTTCGGCGACAGCCTACGAGCAGTACTTC. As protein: CASSSATAYEQYF.

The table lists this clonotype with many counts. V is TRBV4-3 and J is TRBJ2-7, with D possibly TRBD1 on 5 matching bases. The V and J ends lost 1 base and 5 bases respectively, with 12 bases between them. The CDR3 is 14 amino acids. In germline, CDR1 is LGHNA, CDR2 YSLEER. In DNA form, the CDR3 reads TGCGCCAGCAGCCAAGTGTGGCAGGGAAACGAGCAGTACTTC. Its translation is CASSQVWQGNEQYF.